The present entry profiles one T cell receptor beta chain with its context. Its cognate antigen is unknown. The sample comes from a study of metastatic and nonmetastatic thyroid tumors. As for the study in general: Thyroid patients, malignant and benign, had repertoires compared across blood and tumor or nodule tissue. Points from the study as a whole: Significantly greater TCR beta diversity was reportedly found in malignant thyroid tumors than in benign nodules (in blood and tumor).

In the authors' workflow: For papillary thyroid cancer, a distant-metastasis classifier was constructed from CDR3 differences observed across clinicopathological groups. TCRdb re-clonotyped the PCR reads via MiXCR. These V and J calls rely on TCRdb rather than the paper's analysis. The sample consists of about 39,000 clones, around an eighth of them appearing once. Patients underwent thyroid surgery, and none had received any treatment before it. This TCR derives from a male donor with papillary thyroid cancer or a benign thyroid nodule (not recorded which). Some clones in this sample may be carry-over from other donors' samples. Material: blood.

The CDR3 reads CASSVHSLKEGTAGYEQYF. As DNA, the CDR3 is TGTGCCAGCAGCGTCCACTCTCTCAAGGAAGGGACAGCAGGGTACGAGCAGTACTTC. The chain carries TRBV11-2 and TRBJ2-7; 7 positions match TRBD1. Germline loops: CDR1 SGHAT, CDR2 FQNNGV. This CDR3 has 19 residues. J was trimmed by 4 bases and V by 5 bases; bases with no gene match: 23. Supplemented by reference TRBV11-2 and TRBJ2-7, the full variable domain reads EAGVAQSPRYKIIEKRQSVAFWCNPISGHATLYWYQQILGQGPKLLIQFQNNGVVDDSQLPKDRFSAERLKGVDSTLKIQPAKLEDSAVYLCASSVHSLKEGTAGYEQYFGPGTRLTVT.